This T cell receptor (beta chain) derives from a study of CD8 T cells in Susac syndrome. The RNA, roughly 0.45 to 1 ug, was put through reverse transcription using random hexamers. TCRdb independently ran MiXCR on the immunoSEQ multiplex PCR reads; one entry per CDR3 protein. The sample consists of about 140,000 distinct CDR3 sequences, 85% to 95% of them appearing once. Trimming pared 4 bases from V and 4 bases from J, leaving 13 bases between. CDR1 is SEHNR, CDR2 FQNEAQ, per germline (reference sequence). The CDR3 is 14 residues long. Sequencing was performed on CD4+ T cells from PBMCs. This clonotype was obtained from a human donor with multiple sclerosis. The rearrangement joins TRBV7-9 to TRBJ1-1, with D possibly TRBD1 on 5 matching bases. CDR3 bases: TGTGCCAGCAGCTCCGGGACGAGGAGCACTGAAGCTTTCTTT. It translates to CASSSGTRSTEAFF. Drawing the rest from reference TRBV7-9 and TRBJ1-1, the complete variable domain is DTGVSQNPRHKITKRGQNVTFRCDPISEHNRLYWYRQTLGQGPEFLTYFQNEAQLEKSRLLSDRFSAERPKGSFSTLEIQRTEQGDSAMYLCASSSGTRSTEAFFGQGTRLTVV.